Each of the 21 T cell receptor beta chains below was sequenced from the same sample in a study of memory CD4+ T cells and cytomegalovirus serostatus. Assay used: immunoSEQ multiplex PCR; TCRdb lists only in-frame clones, some missing. The sample holds 41,000 or so clones; more than 75% are singletons and the top ten take 0.65% to 0.85%. Single viable CD3+CD4+CD8-CD45RO+ cells were sorted as the memory CD4+ T cells. The sample taken for sequencing was memory CD4+ T cells from blood. All receptors derive from an adult in good health and CMV-seronegative.

The chain links TRBV12-1 to TRBJ1-5. TRBV12-1 is a pseudogene segment. This CDR3 is built from 15 residues. The CDR3 reads CASIRAGGCNQPQHF. The CDR3 DNA is TGTGCCAGCATCCGAGCCGGGGGATGCAATCAGCCCCAGCATTTT.

The rearrangement links TRBV5-1 to TRBJ1-2; no clear D gene. The germline V gene encodes CDR1 SGHRS and CDR2 YFSETQ. The V and J ends lost 1 base and 0 bases respectively, with 7 bases between them. CDR3 length: 14 residues. The CDR3 spells CASSLSGANYGYTF. The CDR3 nucleotides read TGCGCCAGCAGCTTGTCCGGGGCTAACTATGGCTACACCTTC.

The CDR3 DNA follows: TGTGCCACTCTCGAGGGACCTGGAAACACCATATATTTT. Protein sequence: CATLEGPGNTIYF. This chain links TRBV19 with TRBJ1-3; the D gene is possibly TRBD1 (5 bases). Between the trimmed V and J ends, which lost 10 bases and 2 bases, there was a span of 12 bases. The CDR3 has 13 residues. Looked up from germline, CDR1 is LNHDA and CDR2 is SQIVND (reference sequence).

The chain combines TRBV5-8 with TRBJ1-3, with D hard to call. This CDR3 is 14 amino acids long. The V end was cut by 2 bases, the J end by 0 bases, with 6 bases between. CDR1 and CDR2 (germline): SGHTS, YDEGEE. This CDR3 is CASSLKRSGNTIYF. The CDR3 DNA reads TGTGCCAGCAGCTTAAAACGCTCTGGAAACACCATATATTTT.

The V gene is TRBV29-1, the J gene TRBJ2-7, with TRBD1 identical over 7 bases. V shed 5 bases, J shed 4 bases, and the junction held 8 bases outside the gene matches. The V gene's germline CDR1 is SQVTM and CDR2 ANQGSEA. This CDR3 is built from 13 residues. CDR3 loop: CSVSQGQRYEQYF. CDR3 bases: TGCAGCGTTAGCCAGGGACAGCGGTACGAGCAGTACTTC.

The chain employs TRBV6-5 and TRBJ2-1; TRBD2 matches 13 bases. CDR1 is MNHEY, CDR2 SVGAGI, per germline. The V gene end was trimmed by 7 bases and the J gene end by 14 bases; junction bases not matched to a gene: 14. This CDR3 has 15 residues. The CDR3 nucleotides are TGTGCCAGCATTGGAACGGGACTAGCGGGGCTTAGCGAGTTCTTC. Translated: CASIGTGLAGLSEFF.

The chain has TRBV29-1 and TRBJ2-5; the D is unclear. Per the germline V gene, CDR1 is SQVTM and CDR2 is ANQGSEA. V lost 4 bases, J lost 5 bases, and 11 bases lay in between. The CDR3 length is 12 residues. The CDR3 loop reads CSVAKGPETQYF. The CDR3 DNA is TGCAGCGTTGCAAAGGGCCCGGAGACCCAGTACTTC.

This clone appeared a few times. The chain has TRBV19 and TRBJ2-4; D could derive from TRBD1 or TRBD2 (5 bases each). V shed 5 bases and J shed 9 bases, with 17 bases lying between them. The CDR3 runs 14 residues. Germline V gene sequence: CDR1 LNHDA, CDR2 SQIVND (reference sequence). CDR3 residues: CASSRVGEGGIQYF. Written as DNA, the CDR3 is TGTGCCAGTAGTCGTGTGGGGGAAGGAGGCATTCAGTACTTC.

This sequence joins TRBV4-2 and TRBJ2-3; no clear D gene. Trimming stripped 1 base from V and 13 bases from J, with 15 bases between. Germline-derived CDR1 and CDR2 are LGHNA and YNFKEQ. CDR3 length equals 13 residues. DNA of the CDR3: TGTGCCAGCAGCCAAGTGAGAGTCAGCAACGAGTATTTT. Amino acids: CASSQVRVSNEYF.

This clone occurred a few times. V gene TRBV30 combines with J gene TRBJ1-6, with a weak D call TRBD1 (5 bases). In germline, CDR1 is GTSNPN, CDR2 SVGIG (reference sequence). V lost 6 bases and J lost 7, with 13 bases in between. The CDR3 length is 13 residues. This chain's CDR3 is CACRGEFNSPLHF. The CDR3 nucleotides are TGTGCCTGTCGGGGCGAGTTCAATTCACCCCTCCACTTT. The full variable domain, in which reference TRBV30 and TRBJ1-6 provide the parts outside the CDR3, is SQTIHQWPATLVQPVGSPLSLECTVEGTSNPNLYWYRQAAGRGLQLLFYSVGIGQISSEVPQNLSASRPQDRQFILSSKKLLLSDSGFYLCACRGEFNSPLHFGNGTRLTVT.

The chain joins TRBV2 to TRBJ2-2; D gene ambiguous. Trimming removed 6 bases from V and 5 bases from J, with 4 bases in between. The CDR3 totals 11 residues. The germline V gene has CDR1 SNHLY and CDR2 FYNNEI. This CDR3 is CASRDTGELFF. Written as DNA, the CDR3 is TGTGCCAGCAGAGATACCGGGGAGCTGTTTTTT. Supplemented by reference TRBV2 and TRBJ2-2, the full variable domain reads EPEVTQTPSHQVTQMGQEVILRCVPISNHLYFYWYRQILGQKVEFLVSFYNNEISEKSEIFDDQFSVERPDGSNFTLKIRSTKLEDSAMYFCASRDTGELFFGEGSRLTVL.

This chain links TRBV7-8 with TRBJ2-7; 10 nucleotides align to TRBD1. There are 16 residues in the CDR3. The V and J ends lost 5 bases and 2 bases, in that order; junction bases with no gene match: 9. Germline CDR1 reads SGHVS; CDR2 reads FQNEAQ. The CDR3 spells CASSVRGQGTAYEQYF. The CDR3 region has the DNA TGTGCCAGCAGCGTAAGGGGACAGGGGACTGCCTACGAGCAGTACTTC.

This clone showed up just a few times. The chain carries TRBV9 and TRBJ2-7; D not certain. The CDR3 is made up of 15 amino acids. The germline gives CDR1 SGDLS, CDR2 YYNGEE. Trimming left V 2 bases short and J 4 bases short, with 16 bases between. The CDR3 loop reads CASSVGPYGSYEQYF. DNA for the CDR3: TGTGCCAGCAGCGTTGGACCCTACGGCTCTTACGAGCAGTACTTC.

The chain recombines TRBV30 with TRBJ1-3; TRBD1 might be the D (5 bases). The V end was cut by 3 bases, the J end by 4 bases, with 13 bases between. Germline V gene sequence: CDR1 GTSNPN, CDR2 SVGIG (reference sequence). This CDR3 is 14 amino acids long. The CDR3, as DNA: TGTGCCTGGAGAACGGGGGGGATCGGAAACACCATATATTTT. It translates to CAWRTGGIGNTIYF.

The rearrangement uses TRBV5-1 and TRBJ2-3; D is unresolved. Germline CDR1 is SGHRS and CDR2 is YFSETQ. V shed 2 bases and J shed 2 bases, with 3 bases lying between them. This CDR3 has 12 residues. The CDR3 coding sequence is TGCGCCAGCAGCTTCGACACAGATACGCAGTATTTT. It encodes CASSFDTDTQYF.

The rearrangement joins TRBV5-4 to TRBJ1-3, with D unresolved. V gave up 4 bases and J gave up 3 bases, with 14 bases separating them. The CDR3 runs 15 residues. Germline values: CDR1 SGHNT, CDR2 YYREEE (reference sequence). CDR3 in DNA: TGTGCCAGCAGCCTAGCCAGGTCGGGTGGAAACACCATATATTTT. Protein product: CASSLARSGGNTIYF.

The J gene is TRBJ2-5, the V gene TRBV19, with 10 bases fitting TRBD2. Germline CDR1 is LNHDA and CDR2 is SQIVND (reference sequence). The CDR3 sequence is 16 residues long. V shed 1 base, J shed 5 bases, and the junction held 7 bases outside the gene matches. The CDR3 loop reads CASSIGPSGGKETQYF. CDR3 nucleotide sequence: TGTGCCAGTAGTATAGGTCCTAGCGGGGGTAAGGAGACCCAGTACTTC.

The chain carries TRBV11-2 and TRBJ2-3, with TRBD1 as a possible D gene (5 bases). Germline V gene lookup returns CDR1 SGHAT and CDR2 FQNNGV. The CDR3 length is 14 residues. With 5 bases removed from V and 2 bases from J, the gap between germline ends came to 11 bases. The CDR3 reads CASSRAGSTDTQYF. The CDR3 nucleotides are TGTGCCAGCAGCAGAGCAGGGTCCACAGATACGCAGTATTTT.

The rearrangement uses TRBV4-1 and TRBJ1-2; TRBD1 matches 7 bases. There are 16 residues in the CDR3. V lost 4 bases and J lost 4; bases outside the gene matches: 12. Per the germline V gene, CDR1 is MGHRA and CDR2 is YSYEKL. In DNA form, the CDR3 reads TGCGCCAGCAGCCGAGAGGGGACAGAACGCCTCTATGGCTACACCTTC. Translation: CASSREGTERLYGYTF.

The chain recombines TRBV18 with TRBJ2-1; D may correspond to TRBD1 or TRBD2 (6 bases each). This CDR3 comprises 15 residues. Germline values: CDR1 KGHSH, CDR2 LQKENI. The V end was cut by 4 bases, the J end by 4 bases, with 14 bases between. CDR3 in amino acids: CASSQQGGIYNEQFF. CDR3 in DNA: TGTGCCAGCTCACAACAGGGAGGAATATACAATGAGCAGTTCTTC.

This sequence joins TRBV7-7 and TRBJ1-1; unclear D gene. The CDR3 loop spans 13 amino acids. The germline V gene has CDR1 SSHAT and CDR2 FNYEAQ (reference sequence). Deletions cut 2 bases from V and 1 base from J, with 5 bases between. Written as DNA, the CDR3 is TGTGCCAGCAGCTTACAGGAGAACACTGAAGCTTTCTTT. Translating it yields CASSLQENTEAFF.